This TCR beta chain was observed in a study of vaccination and CD4 T cells after COVID-19. Sequencing of DNA taken from cultured CD4+ T cells relied on the Oncomine TCR Beta short-read assay. TCRdb processed the PCR reads anew with MiXCR; each CDR3 protein has one entry. The sample contains more than 13,000 distinct CDR3 sequences, around a fifth of which appear only once. This clonotype was seen more than once but under ten times. Its cognate antigen is unknown. The V gene's germline CDR1 is MNHNS and CDR2 SASEGT. The CDR3 loop spans 15 amino acids. V was cut by 6 bases and J by 2 bases, with 14 bases left in between. Treatment meaning: roughly nine-day PBMC culture with coronavirus spike peptide pools or control peptides (ViraFEST assay). Negative selection purified CD4+ T cells after approximately nine days of culture.

The clonotype was recovered from a human donor who received a COVID-19 vaccine. J is TRBJ1-3 and V is TRBV6-1, with a tentative D call TRBD1 (6 bases). Sequenced here: CD4+ T cells from blood, cultured in vitro, sampled before SARS-CoV-2 vaccination. The CDR3 loop is CASRPTGSTGNTIYF. CDR3 nucleotides: TGTGCCAGCAGACCTACAGGGTCGACTGGAAACACCATATATTTT.